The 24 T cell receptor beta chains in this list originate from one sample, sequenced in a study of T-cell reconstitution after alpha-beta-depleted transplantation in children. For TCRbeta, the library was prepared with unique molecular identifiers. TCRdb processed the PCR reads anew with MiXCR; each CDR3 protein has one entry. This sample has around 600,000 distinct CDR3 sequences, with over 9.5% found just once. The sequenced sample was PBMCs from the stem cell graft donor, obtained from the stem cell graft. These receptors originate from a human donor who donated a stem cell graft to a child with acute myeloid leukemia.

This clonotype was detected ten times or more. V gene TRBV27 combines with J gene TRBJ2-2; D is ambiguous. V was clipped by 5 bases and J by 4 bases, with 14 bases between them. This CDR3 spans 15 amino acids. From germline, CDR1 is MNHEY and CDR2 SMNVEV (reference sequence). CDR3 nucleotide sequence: TGTGCCAGCAGTACGAACCAGATTACCACCGGGGAGCTGTTTTTT. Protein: CASSTNQITTGELFF.

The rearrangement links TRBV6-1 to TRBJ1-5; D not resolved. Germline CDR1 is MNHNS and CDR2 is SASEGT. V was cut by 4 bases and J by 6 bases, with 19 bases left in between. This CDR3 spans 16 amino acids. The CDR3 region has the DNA TGTGCCAGCAGTGTCGACACGCTTCTAGGTAGTCAGCCCCAGCATTTT. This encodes CASSVDTLLGSQPQHF.

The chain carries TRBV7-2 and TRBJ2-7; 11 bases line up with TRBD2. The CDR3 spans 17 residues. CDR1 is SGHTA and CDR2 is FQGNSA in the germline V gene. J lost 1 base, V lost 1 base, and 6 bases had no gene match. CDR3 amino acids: CASSLVSGTSGSYEQYF. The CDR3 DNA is TGTGCCAGCAGCTTAGTCTCTGGGACTAGCGGTTCCTACGAGCAGTACTTC.

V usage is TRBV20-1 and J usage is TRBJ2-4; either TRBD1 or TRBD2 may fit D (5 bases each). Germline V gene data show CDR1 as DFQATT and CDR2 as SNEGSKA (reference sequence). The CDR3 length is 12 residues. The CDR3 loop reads CSCGEGRNIQYF. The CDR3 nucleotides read TGCAGCTGTGGTGAGGGACGAAACATTCAGTACTTC.

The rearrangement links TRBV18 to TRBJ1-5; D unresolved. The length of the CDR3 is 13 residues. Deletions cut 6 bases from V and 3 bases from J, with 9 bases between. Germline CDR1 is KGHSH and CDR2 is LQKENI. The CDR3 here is CASSQASNQPQHF. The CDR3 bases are TGTGCCAGCTCCCAAGCTTCCAATCAGCCCCAGCATTTT.

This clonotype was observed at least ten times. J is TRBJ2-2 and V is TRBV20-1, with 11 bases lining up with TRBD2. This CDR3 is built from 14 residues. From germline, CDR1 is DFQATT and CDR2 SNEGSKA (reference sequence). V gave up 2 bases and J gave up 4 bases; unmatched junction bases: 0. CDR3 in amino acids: CSARLAGGTGELFF. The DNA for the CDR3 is TGCAGTGCTAGACTAGCGGGAGGCACCGGGGAGCTGTTTTTT.

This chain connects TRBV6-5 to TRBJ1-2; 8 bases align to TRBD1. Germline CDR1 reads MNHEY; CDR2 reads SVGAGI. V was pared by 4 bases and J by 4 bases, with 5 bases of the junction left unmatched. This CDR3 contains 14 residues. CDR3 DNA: TGTGCCAGCAGTTCACCCGACAGGGGCTATGGCTACACCTTC. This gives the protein CASSSPDRGYGYTF.

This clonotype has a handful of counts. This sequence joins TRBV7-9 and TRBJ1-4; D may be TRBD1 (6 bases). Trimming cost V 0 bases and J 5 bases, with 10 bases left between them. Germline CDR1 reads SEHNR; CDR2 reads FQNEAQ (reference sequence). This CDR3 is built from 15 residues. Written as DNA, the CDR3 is TGTGCCAGCAGCTTAGCCACAGGGTCGAATGAAAAACTGTTTTTT. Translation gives CASSLATGSNEKLFF. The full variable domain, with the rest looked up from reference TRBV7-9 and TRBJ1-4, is DTGVSQNPRHKITKRGQNVTFRCDPISEHNRLYWYRQTLGQGPEFLTYFQNEAQLEKSRLLSDRFSAERPKGSFSTLEIQRTEQGDSAMYLCASSLATGSNEKLFFGSGTQLSVL.

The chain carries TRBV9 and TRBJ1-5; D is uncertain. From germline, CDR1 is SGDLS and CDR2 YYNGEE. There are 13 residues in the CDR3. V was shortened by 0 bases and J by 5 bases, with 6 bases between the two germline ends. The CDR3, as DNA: TGTGCCAGCAGCGTAGGAGAGGATCAGCCCCAGCATTTT. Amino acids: CASSVGEDQPQHF.

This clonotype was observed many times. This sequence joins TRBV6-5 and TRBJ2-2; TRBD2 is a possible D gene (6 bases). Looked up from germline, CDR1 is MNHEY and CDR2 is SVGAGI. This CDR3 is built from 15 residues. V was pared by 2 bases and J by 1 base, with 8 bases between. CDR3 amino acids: CASSYAGLNTGELFF. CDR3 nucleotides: TGTGCCAGCAGTTACGCGGGACTGAACACCGGGGAGCTGTTTTTT.

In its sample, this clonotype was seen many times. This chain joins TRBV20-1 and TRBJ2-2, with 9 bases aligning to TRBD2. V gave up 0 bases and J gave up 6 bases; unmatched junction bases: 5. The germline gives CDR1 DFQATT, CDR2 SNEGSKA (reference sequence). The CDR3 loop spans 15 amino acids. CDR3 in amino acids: CSAREDSGSPGELFF. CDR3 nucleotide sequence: TGCAGTGCTAGAGAGGATAGCGGGAGTCCCGGGGAGCTGTTTTTT.

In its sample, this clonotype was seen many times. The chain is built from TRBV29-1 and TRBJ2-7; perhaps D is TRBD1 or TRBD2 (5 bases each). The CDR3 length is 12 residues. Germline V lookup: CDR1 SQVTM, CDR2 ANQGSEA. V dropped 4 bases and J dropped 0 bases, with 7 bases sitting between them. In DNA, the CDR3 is TGCAGCGTTGGAGGGGACTCCTACGAGCAGTACTTC. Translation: CSVGGDSYEQYF.

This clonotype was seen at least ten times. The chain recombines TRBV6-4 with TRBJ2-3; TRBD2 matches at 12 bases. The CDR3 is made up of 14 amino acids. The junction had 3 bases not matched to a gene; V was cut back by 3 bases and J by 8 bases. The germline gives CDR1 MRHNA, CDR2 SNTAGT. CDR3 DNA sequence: TGTGCCAGCAGTGAAGCTAGCGGGAGGGGTACGCAGTATTTT. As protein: CASSEASGRGTQYF.

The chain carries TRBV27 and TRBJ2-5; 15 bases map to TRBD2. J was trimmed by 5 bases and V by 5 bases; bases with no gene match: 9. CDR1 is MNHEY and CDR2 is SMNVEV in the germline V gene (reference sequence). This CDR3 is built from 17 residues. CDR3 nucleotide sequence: TGTGCCAGCAGTCTCCGGACTAGCGGGAGGGCTAGTGAGACCCAGTACTTC. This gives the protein CASSLRTSGRASETQYF.

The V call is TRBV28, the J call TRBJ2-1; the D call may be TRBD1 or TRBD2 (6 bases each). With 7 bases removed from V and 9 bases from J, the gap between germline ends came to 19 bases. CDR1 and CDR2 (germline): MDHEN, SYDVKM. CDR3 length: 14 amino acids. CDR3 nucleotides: TGTGCCAGCACACGGGACTGGGACAACATTGAGCAGTTCTTC. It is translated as CASTRDWDNIEQFF.

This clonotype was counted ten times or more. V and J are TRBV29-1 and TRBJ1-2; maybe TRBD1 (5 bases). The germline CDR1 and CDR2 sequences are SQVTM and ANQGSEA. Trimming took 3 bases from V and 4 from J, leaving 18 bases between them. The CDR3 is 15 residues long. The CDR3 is CSVDTPQERAYGYTF. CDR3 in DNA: TGCAGCGTTGACACTCCACAGGAGCGCGCCTATGGCTACACCTTC.

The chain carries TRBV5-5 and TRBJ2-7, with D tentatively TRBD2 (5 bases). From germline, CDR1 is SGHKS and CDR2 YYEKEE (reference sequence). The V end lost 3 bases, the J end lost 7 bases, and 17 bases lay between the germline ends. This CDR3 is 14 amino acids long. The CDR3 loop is CASSSFPSPGEQYF. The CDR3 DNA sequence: TGTGCCAGCAGCTCATTCCCGTCTCCGGGGGAGCAGTACTTC.

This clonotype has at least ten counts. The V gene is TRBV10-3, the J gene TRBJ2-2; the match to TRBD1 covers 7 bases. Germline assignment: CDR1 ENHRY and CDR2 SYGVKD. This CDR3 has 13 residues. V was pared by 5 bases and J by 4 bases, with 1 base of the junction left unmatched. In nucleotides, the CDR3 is TGTGCCATCAGTCGACAGGGCACCGGGGAGCTGTTTTTT. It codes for CAISRQGTGELFF.

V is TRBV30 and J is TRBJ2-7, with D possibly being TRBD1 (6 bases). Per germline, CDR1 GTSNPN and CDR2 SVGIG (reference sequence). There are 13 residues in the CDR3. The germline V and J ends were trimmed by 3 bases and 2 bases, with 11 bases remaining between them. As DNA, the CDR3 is TGTGCCTGGAGGGGCAGGGGTGCCTACGAGCAGTACTTC. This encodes CAWRGRGAYEQYF. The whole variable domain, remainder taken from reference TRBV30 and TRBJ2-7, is SQTIHQWPATLVQPVGSPLSLECTVEGTSNPNLYWYRQAAGRGLQLLFYSVGIGQISSEVPQNLSASRPQDRQFILSSKKLLLSDSGFYLCAWRGRGAYEQYFGPGTRLTVT.

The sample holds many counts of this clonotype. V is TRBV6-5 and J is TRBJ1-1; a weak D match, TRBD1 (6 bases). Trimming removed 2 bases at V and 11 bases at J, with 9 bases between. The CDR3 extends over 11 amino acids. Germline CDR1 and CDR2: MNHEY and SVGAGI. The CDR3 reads CASSYGTMAFF. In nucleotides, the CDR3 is TGTGCCAGCAGTTACGGGACAATGGCTTTCTTT.

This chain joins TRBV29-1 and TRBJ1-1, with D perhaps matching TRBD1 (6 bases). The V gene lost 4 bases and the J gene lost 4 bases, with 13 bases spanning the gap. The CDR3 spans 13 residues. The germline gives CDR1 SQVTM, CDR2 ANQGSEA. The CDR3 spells CSVGSGVSTEAFF. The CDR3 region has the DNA TGCAGCGTTGGGTCAGGGGTTTCCACTGAAGCTTTCTTT.

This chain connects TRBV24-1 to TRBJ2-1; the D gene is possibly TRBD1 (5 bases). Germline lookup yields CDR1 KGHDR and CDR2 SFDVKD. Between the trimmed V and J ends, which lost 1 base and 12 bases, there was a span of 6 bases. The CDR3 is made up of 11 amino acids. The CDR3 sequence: CATSDFGAQFF. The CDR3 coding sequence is TGTGCCACCAGTGATTTTGGGGCGCAGTTCTTC.

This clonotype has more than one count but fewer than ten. The CDR3 loop is CSASARTGNEPQHF. The CDR3 DNA reads as TGCAGTGCTAGCGCTCGGACAGGGAATGAGCCCCAGCATTTT. The genes are TRBV20-1 and TRBJ1-5; TRBD1 matches at 8 bases. Per germline, CDR1 DFQATT and CDR2 SNEGSKA (reference sequence). The CDR3 runs 14 residues. The V segment lost 3 bases and the J segment 8 bases; nucleotides outside the gene matches: 9.

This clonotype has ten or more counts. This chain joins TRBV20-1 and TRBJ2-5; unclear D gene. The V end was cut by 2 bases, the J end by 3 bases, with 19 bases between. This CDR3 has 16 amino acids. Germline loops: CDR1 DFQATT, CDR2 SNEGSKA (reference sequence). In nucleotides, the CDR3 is TGCAGTGCTAGACCCATTAGTGGAGCCCAGAAAGAGACCCAGTACTTC. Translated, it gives CSARPISGAQKETQYF.